Ten or more counts support the clone carrying this T cell receptor beta chain. Antigen specificity is unknown. Tregs were sorted as CD4+CD25+CD127-/low cells. Semi-nested PCR with Nested Universal Primer A followed constant-region reverse priming of full-length variable regions. TCRdb itself ran the 5' RACE reads through MiXCR, one entry per CDR3 protein. The repertoire holds fewer than 55,000 distinct CDR3 sequences, 22% seen once, with around 4.5% in the top ten. The CDR3 runs to 13 residues. Trimming removed 6 bases from V and 3 bases from J; junction bases left unmatched: 4. Germline values: CDR1 SGHTA, CDR2 FQGTGA. Overall study findings and caveats: Larger-cohort validation covered only one TCR beta V-J rearrangement.

The chain carries TRBV7-3 and TRBJ2-7; 8 bases are a match to TRBD1. Sequenced material: Tregs sorted from a lymph node. This receptor was taken from a female donor with breast cancer. In DNA form, the CDR3 reads TGTGCCAGCAGTCACGGACAGGGCTACGAGCAGTACTTC. Translated: CASSHGQGYEQYF.